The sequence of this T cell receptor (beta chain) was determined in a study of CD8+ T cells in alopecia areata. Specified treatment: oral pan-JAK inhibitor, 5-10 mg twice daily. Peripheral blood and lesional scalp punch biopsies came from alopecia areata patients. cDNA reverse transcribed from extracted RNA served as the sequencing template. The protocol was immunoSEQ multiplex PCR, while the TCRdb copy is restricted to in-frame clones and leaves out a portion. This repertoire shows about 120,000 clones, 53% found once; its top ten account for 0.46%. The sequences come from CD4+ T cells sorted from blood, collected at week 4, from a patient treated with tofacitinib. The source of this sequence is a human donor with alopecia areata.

CDR3 loop: CSAALWLAEHNEQFF. Written as DNA, the CDR3 is TGCAGCGCCGCCCTTTGGCTAGCGGAACACAATGAGCAGTTCTTC. The gene calls are TRBV29-1 and TRBJ2-1; TRBD2 matches 7 bases. J gave up 5 bases and V 7 bases, and 14 bases lay outside the gene matches. CDR1 is SQVTM and CDR2 is ANQGSEA in the germline V gene. CDR3 size: 15 residues.